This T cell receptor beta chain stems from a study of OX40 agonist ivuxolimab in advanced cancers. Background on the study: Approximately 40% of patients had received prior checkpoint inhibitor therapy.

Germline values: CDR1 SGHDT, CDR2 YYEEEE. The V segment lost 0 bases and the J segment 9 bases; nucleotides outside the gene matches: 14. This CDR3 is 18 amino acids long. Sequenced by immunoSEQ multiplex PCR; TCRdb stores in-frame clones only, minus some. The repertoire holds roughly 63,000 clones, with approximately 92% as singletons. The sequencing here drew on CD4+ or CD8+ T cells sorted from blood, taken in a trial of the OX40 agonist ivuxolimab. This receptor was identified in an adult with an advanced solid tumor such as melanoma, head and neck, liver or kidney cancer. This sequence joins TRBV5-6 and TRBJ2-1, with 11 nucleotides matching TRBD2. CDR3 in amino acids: CASSLASTSGSFVIEQFF. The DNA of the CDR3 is TGTGCCAGCAGCTTGGCCTCCACTAGCGGGAGTTTCGTAATTGAGCAGTTCTTC. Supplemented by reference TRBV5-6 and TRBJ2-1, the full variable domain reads DAGVTQSPTHLIKTRGQQVTLRCSPKSGHDTVSWYQQALGQGPQFIFQYYEEEERQRGNFPDRFSGHQFPNYSSELNVNALLLGDSALYLCASSLASTSGSFVIEQFFGPGTRLTVL.